The rows below give T cell receptor beta chains drawn from one sample of a study of cytomegalovirus exposure and HLA in healthy donors. Measured with immunoSEQ multiplex PCR; TCRdb has only the in-frame clones, and not every one. The table lists some 110,000 clones, about two thirds of them singletons. Material for sequencing was PBMCs. The receptors here all came from a young man in good health and CMV-seropositive. CDR3s include the opening cysteine and the closing phenylalanine or tryptophan. A D gene is named only where the DNA matches it firmly. Rows give clone size only sometimes, using once, few, many, or a class for an expanded clone.

TRBV12-5	-	TRBJ2-2	TRBD2	CASAWGSGGSTGELFF	TGTGCTAGTGCCTGGGGTAGCGGGGGGTCCACCGGGGAGCTGTTTTTT
TRBV12-5	-	TRBJ1-4	-	CASGPPGSEKLFF	TGTGCTAGTGGTCCCCCGGGGAGTGAAAAACTGTTTTTT
TRBV2	-	TRBJ2-1	-	CASSVQPPYNEQFF	TGTGCCAGCAGTGTACAGCCCCCTTACAATGAGCAGTTCTTC
TRBV4-1	-	TRBJ1-2	TRBD1	CASSQEGTDNGYTF	TGCGCCAGCAGCCAAGAGGGGACAGACAATGGCTACACCTTC
TRBV4-2	-	TRBJ1-4	TRBD1	CASSQPDRENEKLFF	TGTGCCAGCAGCCAACCGGACAGGGAAAATGAAAAACTGTTTTTT
TRBV2	once	TRBJ2-5	TRBD1	CASNPTGASYETQYF	TGTGCCAGCAATCCGACAGGGGCCTCCTATGAGACCCAGTACTTC
TRBV30	-	TRBJ1-1	-	CAWRLMVGSTEAFF	TGTGCCTGGAGGCTTATGGTAGGGAGCACTGAAGCTTTCTTT
TRBV28	-	TRBJ2-5	TRBD1	CASSSGQDQETQYF	TGTGCCAGCAGTTCCGGACAGGACCAAGAGACCCAGTACTTC
TRBV7-9	-	TRBJ1-1	TRBD1	CASSPRGPENTEAFF	TGTGCCAGCAGCCCAAGGGGGCCCGAGAACACTGAAGCTTTCTTT
TRBV29-1	-	TRBJ2-1	TRBD2	CSVRLAGDEQFF	TGCAGCGTTCGACTAGCAGGCGATGAGCAGTTCTTC
TRBV14	-	TRBJ2-5	-	CASSQAQTASQETQYF	TGTGCCAGCAGCCAAGCGCAGACAGCCTCTCAAGAGACCCAGTACTTC
TRBV27	-	TRBJ1-5	-	CASSLSPGVVGQPQHF	TGTGCCAGCAGTTTATCCCCAGGGGTTGTTGGTCAGCCCCAGCATTTT
TRBV19	-	TRBJ2-1	-	CASSPSGVGEQFF	TGTGCCAGTAGTCCCTCAGGGGTGGGTGAGCAGTTCTTC
TRBV6-5	-	TRBJ1-2	-	CASSPTRGYGYTF	TGTGCCAGCAGTCCCACAAGGGGCTATGGCTACACCTTC
TRBV29-1	-	TRBJ1-5	-	CGVEQGRDQPQHF	TGCGGCGTTGAACAGGGCCGCGATCAGCCCCAGCATTTT
TRBV2	-	TRBJ1-4	-	CASSAEEKLFF	TGTGCCAGCAGTGCCGAGGAAAAACTGTTTTTT
TRBV7-3	-	TRBJ1-2	-	CASSPSAGAGYGYTF	TGTGCCAGCAGCCCCTCGGCAGGGGCTGGCTATGGCTACACCTTC
TRBV9	-	TRBJ2-5	TRBD2	CASSVAGGGAKKETQYF	TGTGCCAGCAGCGTAGCTGGCGGGGGGGCCAAGAAAGAGACCCAGTACTTC
TRBV11-2	-	TRBJ2-7	TRBD2	CASSQGLAGSYEQYF	TGTGCCAGCAGTCAAGGACTAGCGGGCTCCTACGAGCAGTACTTC
TRBV19	-	TRBJ2-3	TRBD1	CASRGQDFSTDTQYF	TGTGCCAGTAGGGGACAGGACTTTAGCACAGATACGCAGTATTTT
TRBV29-1	-	TRBJ1-1	TRBD1	CSVPEPRQGNTEAFF	TGCAGCGTTCCCGAACCCCGACAGGGGAACACTGAAGCTTTCTTT
TRBV18	-	TRBJ1-6	-	CASSRGDGNSPLHF	TGTGCCAGCTCACGGGGAGACGGGAATTCACCCCTCCACTTT
TRBV10-3	-	TRBJ2-5	-	CAISEWSGLGSQETQYF	TGTGCCATCAGTGAGTGGTCTGGATTGGGCAGCCAAGAGACCCAGTACTTC
TRBV5-5	-	TRBJ1-5	-	CASSLGAGPNQPQHF	TGTGCCAGCAGCTTGGGCGCAGGTCCTAATCAGCCCCAGCATTTT
TRBV5-3	once	TRBJ1-1	TRBD1	CASTPSGTGGTEAFF	TGTGCCTCCACCCCCAGCGGGACAGGGGGCACTGAAGCTTTCTTT
TRBV19	-	TRBJ1-2	TRBD1	CANEEDRGNYGYTF	TGTGCCAACGAGGAGGACAGGGGTAACTATGGCTACACCTTC
TRBV7-3	-	TRBJ2-1	TRBD2	CASSAGLAGVSEQFF	TGTGCCAGCAGCGCGGGACTAGCGGGAGTAAGTGAGCAGTTCTTC
TRBV27	once	TRBJ1-4	-	CASSLSSSGLNEKLFF	TGTGCCAGCAGTTTATCGAGTTCCGGTCTCAATGAAAAACTGTTTTTT
TRBV5-4	-	TRBJ2-7	-	CASSFGAGEQYF	TGTGCCAGCAGCTTCGGGGCGGGAGAGCAGTACTTC
TRBV2	-	TRBJ1-6	-	CASSDFTGGNSPLHF	TGTGCCAGCAGTGACTTCACAGGCGGTAATTCACCCCTCCACTTT
TRBV7-6	few	TRBJ2-5	TRBD2	CASSSGLAGGEETQYF	TGTGCCAGCAGCTCCGGACTAGCGGGGGGGGAAGAGACCCAGTACTTC
TRBV5-4	-	TRBJ1-2	-	CASSLDAANYGYTF	TGTGCCAGCAGCTTGGATGCGGCTAACTATGGCTACACCTTC
TRBV9	-	TRBJ2-3	TRBD2	CASSLSIGRAEGNTDTQYF	TGTGCCAGCAGCCTTTCTATCGGGAGGGCCGAGGGAAACACAGATACGCAGTATTTT
TRBV2	-	TRBJ2-3	TRBD2	CASSRLAGGRTDTQYF	TGTGCCAGCAGTCGTCTAGCGGGGGGCCGCACAGATACGCAGTATTTT
TRBV11-2	few	TRBJ1-1	-	CASSQQIMNTEAFF	TGTGCCAGCAGTCAACAGATTATGAACACTGAAGCTTTCTTT
TRBV6-5	-	TRBJ1-2	-	CASRPGRGYGYTF	TGTGCCAGCAGGCCTGGAAGGGGATATGGCTACACCTTC